What follows are 2 T cell receptor beta chains derived from one specimen sequenced in a study of T cell responses to AZD1222 COVID-19 vaccine. The method was immunoSEQ multiplex PCR; TCRdb's version includes in-frame clones alone and lacks a portion of them. The table shows about 130,000 clones, with over 75% occurring only once. The material sequenced was peripheral blood, taken on day 0 of AZD1222 vaccination. These receptors all come from an adult in good health.

This clone is a singleton in its sample. Other nucleotide sequences from this sample produce the same CDR3. The V call is TRBV5-1, the J call TRBJ2-7; 11 nucleotides match TRBD1. V lost 3 bases to trimming and J lost 1 base; unmatched junction nucleotides: 3. The germline CDR1 and CDR2 sequences are SGHRS and YFSETQ. The length of the CDR3 is 15 residues. The CDR3 DNA reads as TGCGCCAGCAGCTCCGGGACAGGGGGATCCTACGAGCAGTACTTC. Translating it yields CASSSGTGGSYEQYF.

This chain connects TRBV28 to TRBJ2-7; 12 bases map to TRBD1. CDR3 length equals 15 residues. J was trimmed by 6 bases and V by 5 bases; bases with no gene match: 8. CDR1 MDHEN and CDR2 SYDVKM come from the germline V gene. CDR3 bases: TGTGCCAGCAGTAGTCTCCGGGACAGGGGGCCCGAGCAGTACTTC. Translating it yields CASSSLRDRGPEQYF.